Each of the 30 T cell receptor beta chains below was sequenced from the same sample in a study of radiation and T cells in renal cell carcinoma. Time point described: baseline pretreatment blood. As to treatment: 15 Gy SBRT to primary tumor, nephrectomy 4 weeks later. Assay used: immunoSEQ multiplex PCR; TCRdb lists only in-frame clones, some missing. The sample records 100,000 or so clones, about 88% being singletons. Sequences were derived from blood, sampled from a patient whose treatment included radiotherapy and nephrectomy. These receptors were collected from a man aged 45-65 years with renal cell carcinoma.

This clone was recorded a few times. The CDR3 is CASSPPSNYGYTF. In nucleotides, the CDR3 is TGTGCCAGCAGCCCCCCGTCTAACTATGGCTACACCTTC. This chain joins TRBV5-4 and TRBJ1-2; D not resolved. The germline V gene encodes CDR1 SGHNT and CDR2 YYREEE (reference sequence). V was clipped by 4 bases and J by 0 bases, with 7 bases between them. The CDR3 loop spans 13 amino acids.

CDR3 bases: TGTGCCAGCAGCTCTTTAGGGGGATTGGATGGCTACACCTTC. The encoded protein is CASSSLGGLDGYTF. The V gene is TRBV7-6, the J gene TRBJ1-2, with D possibly being TRBD1 (6 bases). Germline V CDR1 and CDR2: SGHVS, FNYEAQ. V lost 4 bases, J lost 6 bases, and 15 bases lay in between. This CDR3 is 14 amino acids long.

This rearrangement joins TRBV4-1 to TRBJ2-3; D remains ambiguous. Trimming removed 7 bases at V and 0 bases at J, with 14 bases between. This CDR3 has 15 residues. Germline values: CDR1 MGHRA, CDR2 YSYEKL. The CDR3 region has the DNA TGCGCCAGCACCCTACTGTCCACTAGCACAGATACGCAGTATTTT. It yields the protein CASTLLSTSTDTQYF.

This chain links TRBV5-1 with TRBJ2-3; D gene ambiguous. The V and J ends lost 1 base and 0 bases respectively, with 12 bases between them. Germline V gives CDR1 SGHRS, CDR2 YFSETQ. This CDR3 has 16 residues. The CDR3 loop is CASSLMGPSSTDTQYF. The CDR3, as DNA: TGCGCCAGCAGCTTGATGGGTCCCTCTAGCACAGATACGCAGTATTTT.

The rearrangement links TRBV25-1 to TRBJ2-2; D not resolved. The germline V and J ends were trimmed by 3 bases and 2 bases, with 13 bases remaining between them. Germline values: CDR1 MGHDK, CDR2 SYGVNS. The CDR3 extends over 16 amino acids. The CDR3 sequence is CASSDRVGFNTGELFF. The CDR3 DNA reads as TGTGCCAGCAGTGACCGCGTGGGGTTTAACACCGGGGAGCTGTTTTTT.

Comment on this clone: An end of the junction differs from the germline gene, which may be a read error. The sample holds other DNA sequences that translate to the same CDR3. The chain employs TRBV27 and TRBJ2-1, with D unresolved. CDR1 is MNHEY and CDR2 is SMNVEV in the germline V gene (reference sequence). This CDR3 is 13 amino acids long. The CDR3 region has the DNA TGTGCCAGCAGTTTCTTCTCCTATAATGAGCAGTTCTTC. This encodes CASSFFSYNEQFF.

The chain joins TRBV5-4 to TRBJ2-2, with 8 nucleotides matching TRBD2. Germline assignment: CDR1 SGHNT and CDR2 YYREEE (reference sequence). This CDR3 spans 15 amino acids. V was clipped by 2 bases and J by 4 bases; unmatched bases: 4. This CDR3 is CASSFSLAGTGELFF. The CDR3 DNA reads as TGTGCCAGCAGCTTTTCGCTAGCGGGCACCGGGGAGCTGTTTTTT.

The chain carries TRBV5-6 and TRBJ2-3; 8 bases fit TRBD2. V lost 6 bases, J lost 2 bases, and 5 bases stayed unmatched. This CDR3 region has 14 residues. Germline-derived CDR1 and CDR2 are SGHDT and YYEEEE. The CDR3 here is CASNGGGYTDTQYF. The CDR3 DNA is TGTGCCAGCAACGGGGGGGGGTACACAGATACGCAGTATTTT.

The chain is built from TRBV2 and TRBJ2-7; 7 bases map to TRBD1. Germline V gives CDR1 SNHLY, CDR2 FYNNEI. V lost 8 bases, J lost 4 bases, and 14 bases stayed unmatched. This CDR3 is 15 amino acids long. The chain's CDR3 is CASRVSGTAHYEQYF. For the CDR3, the DNA is TGTGCCAGCCGCGTCTCCGGGACAGCACATTACGAGCAGTACTTC.

This clone was counted a single time. This chain joins TRBV5-1 and TRBJ2-2, with D possibly called TRBD1 or TRBD2 (6 bases each). Trimming left V 5 bases short and J 4 bases short, with 15 bases between. Germline V gene lookup returns CDR1 SGHRS and CDR2 YFSETQ. This CDR3 is built from 15 residues. The chain's CDR3 is CASRPDGGGTGELFF. The CDR3, as DNA: TGCGCCAGCAGACCCGACGGGGGCGGCACCGGGGAGCTGTTTTTT.

The chain's CDR3 is CATSRDRADTQYF. The CDR3 DNA is TGTGCCACCAGCAGAGATAGGGCAGATACGCAGTATTTT. The V call is TRBV15, the J call TRBJ2-3; no firm D call. This CDR3 is 13 amino acids long. V was shortened by 0 bases and J by 4 bases, with 5 bases between the two germline ends. Germline V lookup: CDR1 LNHNV, CDR2 YYDKDF (reference sequence).

The chain has TRBV28 and TRBJ2-2; a possible D gene is TRBD1 (6 bases). Trimming shortened V by 5 bases and J by 4 bases, and 29 bases separated the two germline ends. The germline gives CDR1 MDHEN, CDR2 SYDVKM. CDR3 size: 20 residues. CDR3 nucleotide sequence: TGTGCCAGCAGTACGATCCGGGACAATCGCCATTTTGGGGGCACCGGGGAGCTGTTTTTT. It specifies CASSTIRDNRHFGGTGELFF.

The sample holds one count of this clone. CDR3 bases: TGTGCCAGTCTCAAACTAGCGGGAGGGCCCCAGTACTTC. Translating it yields CASLKLAGGPQYF. The chain uses TRBV18 and TRBJ2-7, with TRBD2 identical over 13 bases. The CDR3 consists of 13 residues. The germline CDR1 and CDR2 sequences are KGHSH and LQKENI. Trimming cost V 9 bases and J 10 bases; bases outside gene matches: 9.

The gene calls are TRBV5-5 and TRBJ2-1; D gene ambiguous. Germline V gene data show CDR1 as SGHKS and CDR2 as YYEKEE (reference sequence). The CDR3 has 13 residues. The V gene lost 4 bases and the J gene lost 4 bases, with 9 bases spanning the gap. The CDR3 reads CASSASRYNEQFF. CDR3 in DNA: TGTGCCAGCAGCGCTTCGCGATACAATGAGCAGTTCTTC.

V usage is TRBV7-2 and J usage is TRBJ2-3, with TRBD2 identical over 11 bases. V shed 5 bases, J shed 4 bases, and the junction held 11 bases outside the gene matches. The CDR3 has 17 amino acids. Germline CDR1 SGHTA, CDR2 FQGNSA. Here the CDR3 reads CASSPPSGGSRADTQYF. The CDR3 nucleotides are TGTGCCAGCAGCCCTCCTAGCGGGGGGTCTCGCGCAGATACGCAGTATTTT.

This rearrangement joins TRBV2 to TRBJ1-6; unclear D gene. This CDR3 contains 12 residues. Germline V gene data show CDR1 as SNHLY and CDR2 as FYNNEI. V lost 4 bases, J lost 4 bases, and 2 bases lay in between. The CDR3 region is CASSAYNSPLHF. The CDR3 DNA sequence: TGTGCCAGCAGTGCGTATAATTCACCCCTCCACTTT. Full variable domain (remainder filled in from reference TRBV2 and TRBJ1-6): EPEVTQTPSHQVTQMGQEVILRCVPISNHLYFYWYRQILGQKVEFLVSFYNNEISEKSEIFDDQFSVERPDGSNFTLKIRSTKLEDSAMYFCASSAYNSPLHFGNGTRLTVT.

The chain recombines TRBV6-1 with TRBJ1-4; D not certain. From germline, CDR1 is MNHNS and CDR2 SASEGT. The CDR3 covers 16 residues. The V and J ends lost 1 base and 4 bases respectively, with 13 bases between them. The CDR3 spells CASSEGVSGSNEKLFF. DNA for the CDR3: TGTGCCAGCAGTGAAGGAGTTTCGGGAAGTAATGAAAAACTGTTTTTT.

This sequence joins TRBV7-9 and TRBJ1-6; 7 bases line up with TRBD1. V was clipped by 1 base and J by 9 bases; unmatched bases: 15. The germline CDR1 and CDR2 sequences are SEHNR and FQNEAQ (reference sequence). CDR3 size: 18 residues. This chain's CDR3 is CASSLDSEQGIDSSPLHF. The CDR3 DNA follows: TGTGCCAGCAGCTTAGATAGTGAACAGGGGATCGATAGTTCACCCCTCCACTTT.

The chain combines TRBV7-6 with TRBJ2-5; D gene uncertain. The germline V gene encodes CDR1 SGHVS and CDR2 FNYEAQ. The CDR3 length is 13 residues. V was pared by 8 bases and J by 3 bases, with 13 bases between. The CDR3 loop reads CASLGGIKETQYF. CDR3 DNA: TGTGCCAGCCTTGGCGGAATAAAAGAGACCCAGTACTTC.

This chain connects TRBV6-5 to TRBJ2-7, with D tentatively TRBD1 (5 bases). From germline, CDR1 is MNHEY and CDR2 SVGAGI. CDR3 length: 15 residues. Trimming shortened V by 0 bases and J by 2 bases, and 11 bases separated the two germline ends. CDR3 DNA: TGTGCCAGCAGTTACTCTTACAGGCACACCTACGAGCAGTACTTC. Residues: CASSYSYRHTYEQYF.

This chain links TRBV7-8 with TRBJ2-1; D may be TRBD2 (6 bases). This CDR3 has 16 amino acids. Trimming shortened V by 5 bases and J by 0 bases, and 14 bases separated the two germline ends. Germline values: CDR1 SGHVS, CDR2 FQNEAQ. Written as DNA, the CDR3 is TGTGCCAGCAGCCGTACCGGGACTTCCTCCTACAATGAGCAGTTCTTC. Translating gives CASSRTGTSSYNEQFF.

This chain uses TRBV7-2 with TRBJ2-7, with D perhaps given as TRBD1 or TRBD2 (5 bases each). The V and J ends lost 4 bases and 2 bases respectively, with 15 bases between them. Germline values: CDR1 SGHTA, CDR2 FQGNSA. The length of the CDR3 is 15 residues. CDR3 in DNA: TGTGCCAGCAGCTCGACCCCTGGGGGTACCTACGAGCAGTACTTC. It encodes CASSSTPGGTYEQYF. The full variable domain, in which reference TRBV7-2 and TRBJ2-7 provide the parts outside the CDR3, is GAGVSQSPSNKVTEKGKDVELRCDPISGHTALYWYRQSLGQGLEFLIYFQGNSAPDKSGLPSDRFSAERTGGSVSTLTIQRTQQEDSAVYLCASSSTPGGTYEQYFGPGTRLTVT.

For the CDR3, the DNA is TGTGCCAGCAGCTTCCAGGGTTTAGGAAACACCATATATTTT. It yields the protein CASSFQGLGNTIYF. This chain uses TRBV7-2 with TRBJ1-3; D is perhaps TRBD1 (5 bases). The ends were cut back, 3 bases at V and 4 bases at J, with 10 bases in the middle. This CDR3 region has 14 residues. Germline V gene data show CDR1 as SGHTA and CDR2 as FQGNSA.

This clone was counted only a few times. The chain uses TRBV6-5 and TRBJ1-5, with a tentative D call TRBD1 (6 bases). CDR1 and CDR2 from the germline V gene are MNHEY and SVGAGI. V was clipped by 11 bases and J by 2 bases, with 19 bases between them. This CDR3 is built from 15 residues. DNA for the CDR3: TGTGCCGTTACCCGACAGGCGGATGGCAATCAGCCCCAGCATTTT. Translating gives CAVTRQADGNQPQHF.

The table lists this clone with a few counts. This chain joins TRBV6-5 and TRBJ1-1; D may be TRBD1 (6 bases). Germline CDR1 reads MNHEY; CDR2 reads SVGAGI. This CDR3 comprises 14 residues. With 5 bases removed from V and 2 bases from J, the gap between germline ends came to 12 bases. The CDR3 sequence is CASSVDRANTEAFF. The CDR3 DNA is TGTGCCAGCAGTGTGGACAGAGCAAACACTGAAGCTTTCTTT.

This chain uses TRBV2 with TRBJ1-2, with no clear D. CDR1 is SNHLY and CDR2 is FYNNEI in the germline V gene. There are 11 residues in the CDR3. The V end was cut by 4 bases, the J end by 7 bases, with 7 bases between. The CDR3 DNA sequence: TGTGCCAGCAGTGTATCTGCTGGCTACACCTTC. Encoded protein: CASSVSAGYTF.

This clone has only one observation. V usage is TRBV7-6 and J usage is TRBJ1-5; D is unclear. V was shortened by 2 bases and J by 5 bases, with 10 bases between the two germline ends. This CDR3 region has 14 residues. From germline, CDR1 is SGHVS and CDR2 FNYEAQ. CDR3: CASSLQLGDQPQHF. The CDR3 nucleotides read TGTGCCAGCAGCTTACAGCTTGGAGATCAGCCCCAGCATTTT.

The gene calls are TRBV6-5 and TRBJ2-7, with D possibly matching TRBD1 (6 bases). This CDR3 comprises 14 residues. Germline V gene sequence: CDR1 MNHEY, CDR2 SVGAGI. V was trimmed by 0 bases and J by 4 bases, leaving 10 bases between them. The CDR3 DNA sequence: TGTGCCAGCAGTTACTCAACGCAGGGGTACGAGCAGTACTTC. Translated: CASSYSTQGYEQYF.

The count of this clone is one. J is TRBJ2-5 and V is TRBV6-1; D possibly corresponds to TRBD2 (6 bases). This CDR3 region has 17 residues. Germline loops: CDR1 MNHNS, CDR2 SASEGT. V was clipped by 0 bases and J by 5 bases, with 19 bases between them. The CDR3 DNA follows: TGTGCCAGCAGTGAAGCACTTGGGCAGGGAGGAGTGGAGACCCAGTACTTC. Translating it yields CASSEALGQGGVETQYF.

The CDR3 loop is CASSRRLAPTAYNEQFF. The CDR3, as DNA: TGCGCCAGCAGCCGACGACTAGCACCTACCGCCTACAATGAGCAGTTCTTC. The rearrangement joins TRBV5-1 to TRBJ2-1, with 7 bases fitting TRBD2. The CDR3 sequence is 17 residues long. The germline CDR1 and CDR2 sequences are SGHRS and YFSETQ. V trimming: 4 bases; J trimming: 2 bases; junction bases outside the gene matches: 12.